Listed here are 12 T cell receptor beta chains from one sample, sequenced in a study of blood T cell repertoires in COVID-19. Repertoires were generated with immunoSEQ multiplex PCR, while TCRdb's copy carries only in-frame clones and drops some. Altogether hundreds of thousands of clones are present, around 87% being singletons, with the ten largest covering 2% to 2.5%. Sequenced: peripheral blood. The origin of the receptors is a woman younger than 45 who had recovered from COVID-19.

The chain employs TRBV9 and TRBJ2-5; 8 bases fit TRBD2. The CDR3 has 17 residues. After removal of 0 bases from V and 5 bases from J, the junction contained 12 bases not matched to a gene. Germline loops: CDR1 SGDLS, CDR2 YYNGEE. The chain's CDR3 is CASSVGSSGSGQETQYF. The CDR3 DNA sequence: TGTGCCAGCAGCGTAGGTTCCAGCGGGAGCGGCCAGGAGACCCAGTACTTC.

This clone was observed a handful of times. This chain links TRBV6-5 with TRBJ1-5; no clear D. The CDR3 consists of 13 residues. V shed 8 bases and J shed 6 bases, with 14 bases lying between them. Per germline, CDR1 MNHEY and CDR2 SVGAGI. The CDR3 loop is CASGRGRGQPQHF. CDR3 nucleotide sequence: TGTGCCAGCGGACGGGGAAGAGGTCAGCCCCAGCATTTT.

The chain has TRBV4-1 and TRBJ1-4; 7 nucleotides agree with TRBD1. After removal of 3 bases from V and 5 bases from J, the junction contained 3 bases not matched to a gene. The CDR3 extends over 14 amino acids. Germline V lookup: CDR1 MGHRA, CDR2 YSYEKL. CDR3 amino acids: CASSQGQINEKLFF. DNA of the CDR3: TGCGCCAGCAGCCAGGGACAGATAAATGAAAAACTGTTTTTT.

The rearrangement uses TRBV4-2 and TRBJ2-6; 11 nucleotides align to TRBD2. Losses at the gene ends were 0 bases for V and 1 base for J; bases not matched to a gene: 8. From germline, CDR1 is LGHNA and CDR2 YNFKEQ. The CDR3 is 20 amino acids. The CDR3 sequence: CASSQESWTSGPSGANVLTF. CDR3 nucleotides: TGTGCCAGCAGCCAAGAGAGTTGGACTAGCGGGCCATCTGGGGCCAACGTCCTGACTTTC.

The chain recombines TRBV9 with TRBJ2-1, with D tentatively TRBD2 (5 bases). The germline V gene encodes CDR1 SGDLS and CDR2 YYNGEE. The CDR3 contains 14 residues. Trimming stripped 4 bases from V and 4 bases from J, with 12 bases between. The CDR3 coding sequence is TGTGCCAGCAGCCCCGAGCGGACTTACAATGAGCAGTTCTTC. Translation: CASSPERTYNEQFF.

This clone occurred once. Written as DNA, the CDR3 is TGTGCCAGCAGCTTTGGGGGGAACAATTCACCCCTCCACTTT. Translated, it gives CASSFGGNNSPLHF. The J gene is TRBJ1-6, the V gene TRBV5-5; tentative D call: TRBD1 (5 bases). CDR1 and CDR2 (germline): SGHKS, YYEKEE (reference sequence). This CDR3 region has 14 residues. V gave up 2 bases and J gave up 7 bases, with 10 bases separating them.

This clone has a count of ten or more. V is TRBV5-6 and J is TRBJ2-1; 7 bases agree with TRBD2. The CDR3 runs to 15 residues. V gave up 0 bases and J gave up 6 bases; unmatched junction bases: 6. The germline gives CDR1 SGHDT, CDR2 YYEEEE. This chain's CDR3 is CASSLEAGVSNEQFF. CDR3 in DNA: TGTGCCAGCAGCTTGGAGGCGGGAGTAAGCAATGAGCAGTTCTTC. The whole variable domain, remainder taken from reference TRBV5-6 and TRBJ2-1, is DAGVTQSPTHLIKTRGQQVTLRCSPKSGHDTVSWYQQALGQGPQFIFQYYEEEERQRGNFPDRFSGHQFPNYSSELNVNALLLGDSALYLCASSLEAGVSNEQFFGPGTRLTVL.

DNA of the CDR3: TGTGCCACCAGTCAGGGGCCCTACAATGAGCAGTTCTTC. Its translation: CATSQGPYNEQFF. The chain uses TRBV15 and TRBJ2-1; tentatively, D is TRBD1 (6 bases). This CDR3 spans 13 amino acids. V was shortened by 6 bases and J by 2 bases, with 8 bases between the two germline ends. Germline V gives CDR1 LNHNV, CDR2 YYDKDF (reference sequence).

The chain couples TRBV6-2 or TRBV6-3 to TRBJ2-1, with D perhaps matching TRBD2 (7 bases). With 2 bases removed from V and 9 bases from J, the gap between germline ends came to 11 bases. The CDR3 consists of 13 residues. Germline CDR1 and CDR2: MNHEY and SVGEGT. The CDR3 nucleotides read TGTGCCAGCAGTTACGGCGGGGGCAGTGAGCAGTTCTTC. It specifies CASSYGGGSEQFF.

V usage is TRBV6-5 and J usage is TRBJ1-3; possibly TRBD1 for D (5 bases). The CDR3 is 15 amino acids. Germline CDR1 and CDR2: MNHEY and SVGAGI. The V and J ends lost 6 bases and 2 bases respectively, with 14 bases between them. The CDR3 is CASRSGEVAGNTIYF. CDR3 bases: TGTGCCAGCAGGTCGGGGGAAGTGGCTGGAAACACCATATATTTT.

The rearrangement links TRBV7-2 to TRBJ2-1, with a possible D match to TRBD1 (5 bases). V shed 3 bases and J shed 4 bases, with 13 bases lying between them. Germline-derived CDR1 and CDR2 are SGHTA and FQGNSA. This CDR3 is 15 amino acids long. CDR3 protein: CASSFGATPYNEQFF. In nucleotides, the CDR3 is TGTGCCAGCAGCTTTGGGGCTACCCCTTACAATGAGCAGTTCTTC.

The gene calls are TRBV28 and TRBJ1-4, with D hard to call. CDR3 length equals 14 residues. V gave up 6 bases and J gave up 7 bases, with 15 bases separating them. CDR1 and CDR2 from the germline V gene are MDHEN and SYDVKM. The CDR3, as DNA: TGTGCCAGCAGCACCGCTAGGCCTCTTGAAAAACTGTTTTTT. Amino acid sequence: CASSTARPLEKLFF.